A single sample gave rise to the 5 T cell receptor beta chains below, sequenced in a study of CD8+ T cells in alopecia areata. RNA was isolated and reverse transcribed to cDNA, the sequencing template. Sequencing was performed with immunoSEQ multiplex PCR; in TCRdb, only in-frame clones are kept and a portion is missing. This sample has 140,000 to 150,000 clones; nearly 55% occur once, and the top ten carry more than 15%. Regarding treatment: oral pan-JAK inhibitor, 5-10 mg twice daily. Source: CD8+ T cells sorted from blood, taken at week 4, from a patient treated with tofacitinib. The source of these receptors is a human donor with alopecia areata.

This chain uses TRBV29-1 with TRBJ1-2; D call uncertain. Deletions cut 3 bases from V and 1 base from J, with 12 bases between. This CDR3 spans 14 amino acids. Germline CDR1 is SQVTM and CDR2 is ANQGSEA. The CDR3, as DNA: TGCAGCGTTGATTTCGAAATATTTAACTATGGCTACACCTTC. This encodes CSVDFEIFNYGYTF.

This clone was counted a single time. The CDR3 coding sequence is TGCGCCAGCAGCCAAGCAAGGGGAGTAGATCAGCCCCAGCATTTT. This translates into CASSQARGVDQPQHF. The chain has TRBV4-3 and TRBJ1-5; possibly TRBD1 for D (5 bases). Per the germline V gene, CDR1 is LGHNA and CDR2 is YSLEER. The ends were cut back, 1 base at V and 5 bases at J, with 12 bases in the middle. The CDR3 consists of 15 residues.

This clone was observed a handful of times. V usage is TRBV7-8 and J usage is TRBJ2-5; a weak D match, TRBD2 (7 bases). The CDR3 covers 14 residues. Trimming took 8 bases from V and 0 from J, leaving 13 bases between them. Germline CDR1 reads SGHVS; CDR2 reads FQNEAQ. The CDR3 DNA reads TGTGCCAGCTCAGAAGGGGGGGACCAAGAGACCCAGTACTTC. Its protein product is CASSEGGDQETQYF.

This clone appeared a few times. V is TRBV6-6 and J is TRBJ2-7, with D perhaps TRBD2 (6 bases). The CDR3 is 12 residues long. V dropped 6 bases and J dropped 10 bases, with 16 bases sitting between them. Germline lookup yields CDR1 MNHNY and CDR2 SVGAGI (reference sequence). The CDR3 here is CASSPGTPQQYF. CDR3 nucleotide sequence: TGTGCCAGCAGCCCCGGGACTCCTCAACAGTACTTC.

The J gene is TRBJ2-5, the V gene TRBV19; D could derive from TRBD1 or TRBD2 (6 bases each). Matching the DNA end better, TRBJ2-7 makes the J call doubtful. This CDR3 spans 16 amino acids. Germline loops: CDR1 LNHDA, CDR2 SQIVND (reference sequence). CDR3 residues: CASSTTRDRGPYEQYF. DNA for the CDR3: TGTGCCAGTAGTACCACACGCGATCGGGGGCCATACGAGCAGTACTTC.